This T cell receptor beta chain stems from a study of cytomegalovirus exposure and HLA in healthy donors (dated by TCRdb to the late 2010s). Study-level background: An earlier analysis of roughly 500 of the donors reported more than 250 Gb of sequence data and some 120 million unique TCR beta sequences from 150 million to 200 million T cells. Typing coverage varied by locus: roughly 620-630 donors for A, B, C, DRB1 and DQB1; roughly 510 for DQA1; approximately 610 for DPA1; 400 to 480 for DPB1. Because of strong linkage in the cohort, a few DR-DQ haplotypes were treated as single units for association and clustering. Every repertoire in the discovery cohort had been generated on one and the same sequencing platform. Along with the approximately 670-subject first cohort, a separate validation cohort of approximately 110 different subjects was used. A later analysis re-examined previously published TCR beta repertoires from 600 to 700 donors and added high-resolution HLA genotyping to investigate patterns of TCR occurrence. Alongside the repertoire data, information on donor age, sex, ethnicity and CMV serostatus was compiled. A later genetic analysis took genome-wide SNP genotypes for about 60% of the roughly 670 donors and used that subset as a discovery cohort. The genetic ancestry cluster associated with self-reported Caucasian donors included over 80% of the approximately 410 genotyped donors. HLA typing included class I and class II loci at four-digit resolution. Rather than drawing on any new phenotypic data, the later analysis identified candidate immune exposures from TCR beta sequences and the way those sequences occurred across donors. In an earlier analysis of roughly 540 of the donors, high-throughput TCR beta sequencing was used to judge whether each TCR beta V gene segment behaved as functional or pseudogenic. The study combined high-throughput TCR immunosequencing, statistical association of individual TCRs with disease status, and machine learning to predict cytomegalovirus infection status. Roughly 300 gigabases of sequencing data and about 92 million unique TCR sequences made up an early release that covered fewer than 650 HLA-typed donors. On average, around 200,000 unique TCR beta nucleotide sequences were sequenced per donor among 300 to 500 genotyped donors of the cohort, with around 19% of those sequences being non-productive. The study profiled the T cell repertoires of under 700 subjects by immunosequencing and related them to cytomegalovirus serostatus. The study aimed to test whether cataloging public T cell receptors could reveal signatures of past pathogen exposure. Summary of the overall study and its limitations: The authors suggested that the approach could potentially be extended to other disease states and immunological phenotypes. Strong co-occurrence of HLA alleles, especially DR and DQ, made assigning TCR associations to individual alleles difficult. Several of the top co-occurrence clusters appeared to be linked to parvovirus B19, influenza, CMV and Epstein-Barr virus, according to a later analysis. In a later analysis, most CMV-associated TCR beta chains were found to appear HLA-restricted, with HLA associations seemingly driven largely by CMV exposure. In a later analysis, over 15,000 TCR beta sequences were associated with specific HLA alleles at a false discovery rate of 0.05. In vitro tests confirmed that a few of the cytomegalovirus-associated TCR beta chains recognize cytomegalovirus antigens. While some public TCRs were present in many individuals, most TCR sequences turned up only very rarely across donors. Because counts were too low, seventeen rarely observed V segments, including chromosome 9 orphons, were excluded from the earlier analysis of about 500 of the donors. Correlated functional status among segregating V segments might reflect linkage disequilibrium, but an unknown experimental factor could not be ruled out. The only immune exposure information available for the cohort was CMV serostatus. Because HLA typing was unavailable for some donors at each locus, only the typed subset was used in association tests. Roughly uniform sequencing depth across donors was assumed in presence/absence analyses, although this assumption may not hold. In an earlier analysis of about 550 of the donors, most TCR beta V segments were observed in productive rearrangements about 87% or about 30% of the time, broadly matching IMGT annotations. Compared with the approximately 670-donor mean, donors in an Asian-associated ancestry cluster had fewer N-insertions in productive TCRs, according to a later genetic analysis. A further reported finding was that TCR beta sequences accurately predicted the HLA-A and HLA-B alleles for most subjects in the first cohort. In a later genetic analysis, a missense DCLRE1C variant was associated with V-gene and J-gene trimming of TCR beta chains, and the association was replicated in an independent cohort. This cohort had only TCR beta chains sequenced, and the lack of alpha or paired-chain data limited which features could be detected. In a later analysis, HLA-associated TCR beta chains showed more clonal expansion and lower generation probabilities than non-associated chains that were equally common. The study gave a list of under 200 TCR beta chains associated with cytomegalovirus. In a later analysis, TCR association rates were found to vary across HLA loci, with the most associated TCRs seen for DRB1 alleles and the fewest for HLA-C alleles. The sequencing pipeline was judged likely to have produced a cluster of highly shared sequence variants as a technical artifact. The classifier was reported to diagnose cytomegalovirus status with high specificity and sensitivity in both the original and validation cohorts.

Library preparation used the immunoSEQ multiplex PCR assay. For the multiplex PCR, a mixture combining 60 forward primers for TCR Vbeta segments and 13 reverse primers for TCR Jbeta segments was used. The CDR3 region of rearranged TCR beta genes was amplified from genomic DNA with a multiplex PCR assay. On the Illumina HiSeq System, the amplified TCR beta libraries were sequenced as 87-base-pair reads. The study's processing was this. Across the 700 or so repertoires, a later analysis counted approximately 75 million unique TCR beta chains, roughly 11 million of which were shared by at least two donors. Raw reads were error-corrected and collapsed into unique sequences by a nearest-neighbor algorithm in which closely related sequences were merged to remove PCR and sequencing errors. To assign V, D and J gene segments, CDR3 sequences were aligned to IMGT reference sequences. For a sequence to be retained, a match of at least six nucleotides to both a V gene segment and a J gene segment was required. A rearrangement was called productive if the CDR3 had no stop codons and remained in frame with V and J, and every other rearrangement was called non-productive. CDR3 was defined by IMGT convention, running from the second conserved V-encoded cysteine to the conserved J-encoded phenylalanine. The earlier analysis of 587 of the donors excluded any sequence lacking an unambiguous match to a single V gene segment. An earlier analysis of 550 to 650 of the donors classified V segments as functional when productive rearrangements were above 56.7% and as segregating when the standard deviation between donors was above 5%. A statistical classification framework was built for diagnosing cytomegalovirus status from the catalog of TCR beta chain sequences. In a later analysis, V and J genes were assigned by comparing TCR nucleotide sequences against IMGT/GENE-DB human TR gene sequences. The TCRdist pipeline was used in a later analysis to assign CDR3 sequences and most-parsimonious VDJ recombination scenarios. In a later analysis, every TCR beta chain was defined by the combination of its CDR3 amino acid sequence and its V-gene family, and reads without a unique V-gene family were dropped. A later analysis removed roughly 590 highly shared, low-generation-probability nucleotide sequences to deal with suspected cross-contamination and a sequencing artifact. A later analysis calculated a clonal expansion index for each public chain from normalized within-repertoire ranks of inferred template counts. A later analysis computed generation probabilities with a VDJ recombination model fitted to out-of-frame rearrangements, and checked the results against IGoR. In a later analysis, TCR-TCR, TCR-HLA and TCR-CMV co-occurrence was scored with hypergeometric tests, and a repertoire-size bias correction was applied to TCR pairs. To estimate false discovery rates, a later analysis permuted the HLA or CMV assignments 20 times. In a later analysis, co-occurring TCRs were grouped using DBSCAN, with TCRdist sequence similarity added in when clustering inside HLA-allele-positive subsets. For co-occurrence clustering, repertoires with fewer than 30,000 or more than 120,000 public chains were excluded, along with several repertoires with anomalous nucleotide sharing. As stored in TCRdb, this immuneACCESS dataset retains in-frame rearrangements with V and J assigned. A fraction of the clones does not appear; measured against another copy, unresolved V genes explain less than half of the discrepancy, and the remainder lacks a known reason. V, J and clone size reflect that table, while D and trimming were determined from the DNA. The sample table holds over 150,000 clones, of which around 79% were seen once. About 1.4% of the sample comes from the top ten.

In total, 600 or so healthy bone marrow donors made up the cohort. At the time of sampling, every cohort member was nominally healthy, though immune exposures that went unrecorded were likely present. The donor tested CMV seropositive, placing the donor among the approximately 310 seropositive members of the cohort. A peripheral blood sample was provided by each donor, and peripheral blood mononuclear cells were used for TCR beta sequencing. Genomic DNA extraction from the blood cell samples was performed with the Qiagen DNeasy Blood Extraction Kit. This clone was seen more than once but under ten times. Its antigen is not yet known. There are no base qualities to consult, and no much larger clone falls within one base. Sequenced input: PBMCs. The TCR sequence derives from a girl between 10 and 17 years old in good health and CMV-seropositive.

The DNA reads TGTGCCAGCAAACTCGGGACAGTATATGGCTACACCTTC. It specifies CASKLGTVYGYTF. The chain is made from TRBV6-1 and TRBJ1-2; 7 bases in between match TRBD1. Trimming takes 7 bases off V and 5 bases off J; junction bases not matched to a gene: 7. CDR1 and CDR2, per the germline V gene, are MNHNS and SASEGT. Inclusive of the bounding cysteine and phenylalanine, the CDR3 is 13 residues long. The DNA shown is the 39-base CDR3, in frame from base 1.